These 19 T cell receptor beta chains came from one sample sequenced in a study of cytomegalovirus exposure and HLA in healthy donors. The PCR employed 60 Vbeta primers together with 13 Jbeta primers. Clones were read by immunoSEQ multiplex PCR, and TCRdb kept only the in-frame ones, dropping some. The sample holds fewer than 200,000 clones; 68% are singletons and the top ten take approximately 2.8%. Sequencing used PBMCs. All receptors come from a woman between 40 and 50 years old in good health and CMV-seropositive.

The CDR3 DNA sequence: TGTGCCAGCAGTATGACCGGGAAGGAGGTTGAGACCCAGTACTTC. Amino acids: CASSMTGKEVETQYF. The V gene is TRBV28, the J gene TRBJ2-5; possible D gene TRBD2, 5 bases. The length of the CDR3 is 15 residues. Trimming removed 5 bases from V and 5 bases from J, with 18 bases in between. The germline CDR1 and CDR2 sequences are MDHEN and SYDVKM. The full variable domain, with the rest looked up from reference TRBV28 and TRBJ2-5, is DVKVTQSSRYLVKRTGEKVFLECVQDMDHENMFWYRQDPGLGLRLIYFSYDVKMKEKGDIPEGYSVSREKKERFSLILESASTNQTSMYLCASSMTGKEVETQYFGPGTRLLVL.

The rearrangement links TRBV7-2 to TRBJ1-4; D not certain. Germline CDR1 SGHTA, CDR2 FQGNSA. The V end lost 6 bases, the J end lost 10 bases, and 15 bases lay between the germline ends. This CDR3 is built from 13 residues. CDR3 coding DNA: TGTGCCAGCAGGGGAGCCCCCGGCGGAAAACTGTTTTTT. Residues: CASRGAPGGKLFF.

Written as DNA, the CDR3 is TGTGCCAGTACAGGGGGCAATTTAGAGACCCAGTACTTC. This sequence encodes CASTGGNLETQYF. The V and J genes are TRBV25-1 and TRBJ2-5; 9 nucleotides agree with TRBD1. V dropped 9 bases and J dropped 4; count of bases not matched to a gene: 6. Germline loops: CDR1 MGHDK, CDR2 SYGVNS. This CDR3 has 13 amino acids.

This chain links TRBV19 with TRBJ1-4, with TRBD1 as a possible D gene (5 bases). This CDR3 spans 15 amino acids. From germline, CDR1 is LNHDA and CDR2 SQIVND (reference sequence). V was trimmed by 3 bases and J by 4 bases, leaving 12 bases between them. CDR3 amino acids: CASSISTAYNEKLFF. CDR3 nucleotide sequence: TGTGCCAGTAGTATCTCGACAGCTTATAATGAAAAACTGTTTTTT.

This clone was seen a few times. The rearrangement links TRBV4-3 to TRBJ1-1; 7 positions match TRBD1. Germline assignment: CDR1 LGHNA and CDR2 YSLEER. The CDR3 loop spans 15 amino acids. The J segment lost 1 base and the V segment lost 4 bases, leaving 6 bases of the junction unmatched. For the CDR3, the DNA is TGCGCCAGCAGCCTAGTACAGGGGACGAACACTGAAGCTTTCTTT. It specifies CASSLVQGTNTEAFF.

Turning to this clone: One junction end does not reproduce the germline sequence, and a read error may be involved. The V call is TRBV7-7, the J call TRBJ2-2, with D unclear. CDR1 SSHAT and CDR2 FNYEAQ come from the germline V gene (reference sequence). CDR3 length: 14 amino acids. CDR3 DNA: TGTGCTAGCAGCATCTCAGGTCTCACCGGGGAGCTGTTTTTT. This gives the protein CASSISGLTGELFF.

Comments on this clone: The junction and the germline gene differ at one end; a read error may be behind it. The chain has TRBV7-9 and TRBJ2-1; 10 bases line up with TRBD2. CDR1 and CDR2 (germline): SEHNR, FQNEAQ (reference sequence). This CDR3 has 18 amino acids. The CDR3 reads CSSSLAGVVAGGRNEQFF. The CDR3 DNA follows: TGTTCCAGCAGCTTAGCGGGGGTGGTAGCGGGGGGACGCAATGAGCAGTTCTTC.

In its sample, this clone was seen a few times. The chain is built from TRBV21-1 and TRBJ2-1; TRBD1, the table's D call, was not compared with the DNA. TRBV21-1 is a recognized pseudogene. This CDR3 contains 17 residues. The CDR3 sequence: CASSKAVPQGEYNEQFF. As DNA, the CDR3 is TGTGCCAGCAGCAAAGCGGTACCACAGGGGGAATACAATGAGCAGTTCTTC.

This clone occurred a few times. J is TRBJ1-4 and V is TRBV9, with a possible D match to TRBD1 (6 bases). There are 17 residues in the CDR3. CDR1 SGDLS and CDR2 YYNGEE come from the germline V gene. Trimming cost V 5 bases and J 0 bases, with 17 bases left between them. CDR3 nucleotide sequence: TGTGCCAGCAGTGGGGGCGGGGGCTCGTCAACTAATGAAAAACTGTTTTTT. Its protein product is CASSGGGGSSTNEKLFF.

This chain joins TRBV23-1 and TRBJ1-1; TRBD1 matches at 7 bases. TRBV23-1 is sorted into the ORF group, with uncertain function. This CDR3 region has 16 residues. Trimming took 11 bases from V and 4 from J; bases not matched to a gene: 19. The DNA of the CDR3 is TGCGCCCCCAATGTAGAAGCAGGGGGTTGGGGCACTGAAGCTTTCTTT. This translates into CAPNVEAGGWGTEAFF.

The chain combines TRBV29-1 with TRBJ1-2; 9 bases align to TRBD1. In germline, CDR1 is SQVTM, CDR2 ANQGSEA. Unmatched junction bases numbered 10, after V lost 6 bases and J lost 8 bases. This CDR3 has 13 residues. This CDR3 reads CSVQTGGSDGYTF. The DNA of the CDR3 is TGCAGCGTGCAGACAGGGGGAAGTGACGGCTACACCTTC.

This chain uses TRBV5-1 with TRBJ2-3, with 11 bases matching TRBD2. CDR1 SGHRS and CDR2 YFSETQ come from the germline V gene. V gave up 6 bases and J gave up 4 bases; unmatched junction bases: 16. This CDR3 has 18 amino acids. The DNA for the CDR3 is TGCGCCAGCATTAATAGTAAGATAGCGGGGGGGATTGCAGATACGCAGTATTTT. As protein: CASINSKIAGGIADTQYF.

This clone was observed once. This chain's CDR3 is CASSLDPSETQYF. CDR3 in DNA: TGTGCCAGCAGCTTGGATCCGAGTGAGACCCAGTACTTC. The V and J genes are TRBV5-4 and TRBJ2-5; D is unclear. Trimming removed 0 bases from V and 5 bases from J, with 8 bases in between. The CDR3 totals 13 residues. Germline V CDR1 and CDR2: SGHNT, YYREEE (reference sequence).

The CDR3 here is CASSGGPGEKLFF. The CDR3 DNA reads as TGTGCCAGCAGTGGGGGGCCAGGGGAAAAACTGTTTTTT. This chain connects TRBV2 to TRBJ1-4, with D perhaps matching TRBD1 (6 bases). The V and J ends lost 4 bases and 8 bases respectively, with 11 bases between them. This CDR3 has 13 residues. Per germline, CDR1 SNHLY and CDR2 FYNNEI.

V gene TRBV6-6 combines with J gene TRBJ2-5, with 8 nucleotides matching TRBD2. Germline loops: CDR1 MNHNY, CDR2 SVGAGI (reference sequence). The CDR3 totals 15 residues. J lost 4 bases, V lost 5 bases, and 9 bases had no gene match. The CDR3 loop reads CASSPPRLAPETQYF. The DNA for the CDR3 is TGTGCCAGCAGTCCTCCCAGACTAGCGCCAGAGACCCAGTACTTC.

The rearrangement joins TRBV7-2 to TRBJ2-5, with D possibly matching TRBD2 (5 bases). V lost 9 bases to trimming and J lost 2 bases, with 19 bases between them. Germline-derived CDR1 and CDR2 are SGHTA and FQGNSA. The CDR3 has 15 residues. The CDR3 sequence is CASKPLGVKQETQYF. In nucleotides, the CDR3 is TGTGCCAGTAAGCCGCTCGGGGTTAAGCAAGAGACCCAGTACTTC. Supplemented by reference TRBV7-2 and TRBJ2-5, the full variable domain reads GAGVSQSPSNKVTEKGKDVELRCDPISGHTALYWYRQSLGQGLEFLIYFQGNSAPDKSGLPSDRFSAERTGGSVSTLTIQRTQQEDSAVYLCASKPLGVKQETQYFGPGTRLLVL.

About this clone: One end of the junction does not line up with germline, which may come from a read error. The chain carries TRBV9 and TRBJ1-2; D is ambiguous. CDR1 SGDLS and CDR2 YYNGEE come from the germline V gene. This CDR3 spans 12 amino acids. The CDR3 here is CASSPGSYGYPF. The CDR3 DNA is TGTGCCAGCAGCCCCGGGAGCTATGGCTACCCCTTC.

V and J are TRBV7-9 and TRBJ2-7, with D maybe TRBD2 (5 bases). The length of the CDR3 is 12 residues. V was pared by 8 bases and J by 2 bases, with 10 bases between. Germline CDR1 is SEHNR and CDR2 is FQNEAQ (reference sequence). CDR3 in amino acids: CASGDGTYEQYF. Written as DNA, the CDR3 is TGTGCCAGCGGCGACGGGACCTACGAGCAGTACTTC.

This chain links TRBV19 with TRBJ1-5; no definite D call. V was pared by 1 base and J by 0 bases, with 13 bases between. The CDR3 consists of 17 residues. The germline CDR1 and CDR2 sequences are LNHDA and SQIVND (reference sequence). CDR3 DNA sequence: TGTGCCAGTAGTATAGGAAACAGCCTCTATAGCAATCAGCCCCAGCATTTT. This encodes CASSIGNSLYSNQPQHF. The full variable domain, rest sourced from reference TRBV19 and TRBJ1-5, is DGGITQSPKYLFRKEGQNVTLSCEQNLNHDAMYWYRQDPGQGLRLIYYSQIVNDFQKGDIAEGYSVSREKKESFPLTVTSAQKNPTAFYLCASSIGNSLYSNQPQHFGDGTRLSIL.